The clone carrying this T cell receptor (beta chain) occurred once. The sample is drawn from a study of blood T cell repertoires in COVID-19. Study-wide background: Acute and convalescent COVID-19 specimens originated in the United States, Italy and Spain.

Germline V CDR1 and CDR2: SGHTA, FQGNSA. V was pared by 3 bases and J by 5 bases, with 4 bases of the junction left unmatched. The CDR3 covers 14 residues. Using immunoSEQ multiplex PCR, the repertoire was profiled, and TCRdb retains in-frame clones only, with some absent. Here the sample spans approximately 69,000 clones, 79% being singletons. The V gene is TRBV7-2, the J gene TRBJ1-1, with TRBD1 matching 9 bases. The specimen was peripheral blood. The TCR sequence derives from a man aged 60-69 years with acute or convalescent COVID-19. CDR3 protein: CASSFDRGRTEAFF. For the CDR3, the DNA is TGTGCCAGCAGCTTTGACAGGGGGAGGACTGAAGCTTTCTTT.